The present TCR beta chain was sequenced within a study of Ad26.COV2.S vaccination and SARS-CoV-2 variants (TCRdb year 2021). Notes on the research overall: Vaccine-arm donors were drawn from COV1001, a multicentre, randomized, double-blind, placebo-controlled phase I-IIa trial of Ad26.COV2.S in healthy adults. Sequencing of the TCRbeta repertoire served to evaluate the specificity and breadth of SARS-CoV-2-reactive T cell receptors following Ad26.COV2.S vaccination. Ad26.COV2.S was given intramuscularly at 5x10^10 or 1x10^11 viral particles, as a single shot or as two shots 56 days apart. Investigators did not know the trial group allocation while performing experiments and assessing outcomes. Trial participants were randomized into five groups of five, in which low-dose or high-dose Ad26.COV2.S was given once or twice, or placebo was given on both occasions. A total of 32 samples were included in the TCR-sequenced set, comprising roughly 20 Ad26.COV2.S vaccine recipients, 5 placebo recipients and 8 SARS-CoV-2 convalescent individuals.

As regards this clone: The antigen this receptor binds is unknown. Per-nucleotide qualities are absent, and no much larger clonotype sits a single base away.

General study outcomes and caveats: According to the authors, total T cell responses may have been underestimated by the TCR breadth and depth analyses. After vaccination, spike-specific CD8+ and CD4+ T cell responses were reported to show substantial breadth. The study lacked the statistical power to compare responses across vaccine doses or regimens. Vaccine and placebo recipients had comparable non-spike TCR breadth, which fits with the vaccine containing only spike. Compared with placebo recipients, Ad26.COV2.S recipients showed higher spike-specific TCR breadth (P = 0.0014).

The immunoSEQ Assay was used to sequence TCRbeta CDR3 regions. After extraction, genomic DNA underwent amplification by bias-controlled multiplex PCR, followed by high-throughput sequencing. Processing in the source paper ran as follows. To quantify the absolute abundance of each unique TCRbeta CDR3 region, sequences were collapsed and filtered. T cell fraction was estimated by normalizing TCRbeta template counts to usable DNA, which was measured by amplifying reference genes present in all nucleated cells. Repertoire TCRs were annotated as SARS-CoV-2-specific when V gene, CDR3 amino acid sequence and J gene were exactly matched to a known reactive TCR set. The reference SARS-CoV-2 TCR set was derived from MIRA and filtered for enrichment in COVID-19-positive ImmuneCODE repertoires, a step that removed public or cross-reactive TCRs. Using the MIRA antigens, annotated TCRs were further analysed by specific ORF or by position within an ORF. Breadth was defined as annotated unique rearrangements over total unique productive rearrangements; depth was the summed frequency of those rearrangements. TCR breadth was compared between groups using two-sided Wilcoxon rank-sum tests. TCRdb retrieved this table from immuneACCESS and kept in-frame rearrangements only. Not all clones are present; in checked studies, unresolved V genes account for under half, and no reason is known for the remainder. D and trimming come from the DNA, and the V and J calls and clone size come from that table. This sample holds some 330,000 clones; about 90% were observed only once. In total, the top ten clones hold 4.5% to 7% of the sample.

The sample's treatment or condition label, in plain terms: approximately 18 received Ad26.COV2.S at low or high dose, single or two shots; roughly five received placebo; per-sample allocation not given. For vaccine and placebo recipients, the sequenced repertoires came from samples collected on day 63 after the first injection. Cohort 1b enrolled about two dozen adults aged 18-55 years at a single site in Boston, USA, between 29 July and 7 August 2020. As a vaccine, Ad26.COV2.S was a replication-incompetent adenovirus type 26 vector that expressed a prefusion-stabilized SARS-CoV-2 spike protein derived from the original Wuhan strain. The material sequenced was peripheral blood, taken in a trial of Ad26.COV2.S vaccine versus placebo. This clonotype was obtained from a person aged 18-60 years who received the Ad26.COV2.S COVID-19 vaccine or a placebo.

The DNA is as follows: TGTGCCAGCAGTTACGGCTTGGCGAGGGTGTCGGATCAGCCCCAGCATTTT. This codes for CASSYGLARVSDQPQHF. This chain joins TRBV6-2 or TRBV6-3 to TRBJ1-5, with the D gene too uncertain to name. A distance of 19 bases separates the germline ends of V and J, which lose 2 bases and 5 bases respectively. Looking up the germline V gene yields CDR1 MNHEY and CDR2 SVGEGT. The CDR3 has 17 amino acids, counting the end cysteine and phenylalanine. Just the 51-base CDR3 DNA is kept, in frame starting at base 1.